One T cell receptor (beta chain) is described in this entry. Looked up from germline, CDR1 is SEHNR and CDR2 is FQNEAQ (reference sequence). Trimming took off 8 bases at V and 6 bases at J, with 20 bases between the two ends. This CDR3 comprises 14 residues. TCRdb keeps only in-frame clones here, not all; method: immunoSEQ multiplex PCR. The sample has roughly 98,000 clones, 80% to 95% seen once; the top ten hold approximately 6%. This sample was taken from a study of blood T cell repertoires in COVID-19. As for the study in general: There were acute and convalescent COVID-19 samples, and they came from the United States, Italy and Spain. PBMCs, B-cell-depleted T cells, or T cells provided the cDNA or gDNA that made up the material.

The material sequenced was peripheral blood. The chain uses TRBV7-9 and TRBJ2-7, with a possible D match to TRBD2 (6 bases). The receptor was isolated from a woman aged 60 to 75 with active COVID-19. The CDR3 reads CASGIGGPVTEQYF. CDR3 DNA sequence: TGTGCCAGCGGAATTGGAGGGCCCGTCACCGAGCAGTACTTC.